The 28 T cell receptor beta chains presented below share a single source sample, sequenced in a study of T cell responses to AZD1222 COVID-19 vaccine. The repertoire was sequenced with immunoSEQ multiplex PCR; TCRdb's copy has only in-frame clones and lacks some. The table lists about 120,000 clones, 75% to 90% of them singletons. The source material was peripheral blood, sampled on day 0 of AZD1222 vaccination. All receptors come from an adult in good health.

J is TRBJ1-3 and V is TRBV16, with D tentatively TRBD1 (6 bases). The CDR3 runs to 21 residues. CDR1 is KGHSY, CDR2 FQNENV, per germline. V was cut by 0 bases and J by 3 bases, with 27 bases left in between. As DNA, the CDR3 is TGTGCCAGCAGCCAATCGGGGACCACAAGAGGACAGTTAGCCTTTGGAAACACCATATATTTT. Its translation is CASSQSGTTRGQLAFGNTIYF.

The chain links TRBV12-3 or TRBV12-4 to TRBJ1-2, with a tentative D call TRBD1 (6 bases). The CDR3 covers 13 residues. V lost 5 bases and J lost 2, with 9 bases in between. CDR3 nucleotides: TGTGCCAGCAGTACTCAGGGGAACTATGGCTACACCTTC. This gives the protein CASSTQGNYGYTF.

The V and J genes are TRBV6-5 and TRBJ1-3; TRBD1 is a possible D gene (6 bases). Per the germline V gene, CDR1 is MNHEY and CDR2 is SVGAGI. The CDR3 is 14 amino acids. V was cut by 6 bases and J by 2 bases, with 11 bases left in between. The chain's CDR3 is CASSLRGAGNTIYF. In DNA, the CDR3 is TGTGCCAGCAGCTTAAGGGGGGCTGGAAACACCATATATTTT.

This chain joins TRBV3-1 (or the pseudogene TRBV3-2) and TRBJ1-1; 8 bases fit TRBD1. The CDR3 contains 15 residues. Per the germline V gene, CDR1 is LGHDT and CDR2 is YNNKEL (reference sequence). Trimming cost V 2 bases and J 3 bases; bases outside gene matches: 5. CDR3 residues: CASSQPGQGDTEAFF. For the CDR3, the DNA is TGTGCCAGCAGCCAACCAGGACAGGGAGACACTGAAGCTTTCTTT.

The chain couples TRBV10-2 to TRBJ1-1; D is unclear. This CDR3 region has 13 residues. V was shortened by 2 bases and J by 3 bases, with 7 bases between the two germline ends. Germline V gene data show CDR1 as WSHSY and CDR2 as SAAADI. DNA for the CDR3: TGCGCCAGCAGTGAGATCAGCGACACTGAAGCTTTCTTT. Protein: CASSEISDTEAFF.

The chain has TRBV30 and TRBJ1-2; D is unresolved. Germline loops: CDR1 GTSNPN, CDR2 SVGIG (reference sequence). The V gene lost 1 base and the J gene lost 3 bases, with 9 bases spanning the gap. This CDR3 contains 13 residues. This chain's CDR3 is CAWSAPLHYGYTF. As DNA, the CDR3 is TGTGCCTGGAGTGCACCATTGCACTATGGCTACACCTTC.

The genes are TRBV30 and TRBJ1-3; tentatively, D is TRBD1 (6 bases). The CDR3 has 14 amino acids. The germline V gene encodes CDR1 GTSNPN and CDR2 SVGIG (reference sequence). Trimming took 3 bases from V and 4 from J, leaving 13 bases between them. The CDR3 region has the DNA TGTGCCTGGAGCCAGGGGATTTCAGGAAACACCATATATTTT. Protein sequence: CAWSQGISGNTIYF.

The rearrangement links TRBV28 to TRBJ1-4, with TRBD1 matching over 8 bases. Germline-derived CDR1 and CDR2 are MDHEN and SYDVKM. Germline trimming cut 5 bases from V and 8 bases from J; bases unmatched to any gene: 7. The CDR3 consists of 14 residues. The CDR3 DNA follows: TGTGCCAGCAGTCTAACAGGGGGATGGGAAAAACTGTTTTTT. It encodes CASSLTGGWEKLFF.

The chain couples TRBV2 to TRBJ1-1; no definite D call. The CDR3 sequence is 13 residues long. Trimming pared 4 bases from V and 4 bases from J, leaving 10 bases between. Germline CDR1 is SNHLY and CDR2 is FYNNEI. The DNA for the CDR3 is TGTGCCAGCAGTGCCGAGTCCGGCACTGAAGCTTTCTTT. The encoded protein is CASSAESGTEAFF.

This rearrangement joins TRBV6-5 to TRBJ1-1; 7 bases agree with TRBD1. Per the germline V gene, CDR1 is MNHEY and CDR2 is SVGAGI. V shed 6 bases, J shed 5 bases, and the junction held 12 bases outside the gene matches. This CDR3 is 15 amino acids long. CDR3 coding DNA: TGTGCCAGCAGAGGTCCGTTCCCCAGGGGGACTGAAGCTTTCTTT. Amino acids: CASRGPFPRGTEAFF.

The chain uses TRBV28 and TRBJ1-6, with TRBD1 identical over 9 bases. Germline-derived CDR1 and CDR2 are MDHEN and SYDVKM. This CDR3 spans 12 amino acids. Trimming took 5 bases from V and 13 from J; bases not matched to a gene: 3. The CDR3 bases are TGTGCCAGCAGTATCGACAGGGGGCCCCTCCACTTT. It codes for CASSIDRGPLHF.

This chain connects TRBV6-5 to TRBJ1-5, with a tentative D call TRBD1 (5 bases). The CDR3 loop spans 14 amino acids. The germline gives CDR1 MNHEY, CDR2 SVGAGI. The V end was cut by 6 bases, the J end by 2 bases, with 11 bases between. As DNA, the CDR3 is TGTGCCAGCAGGAGTTCGGGGGGCAATCAGCCCCAGCATTTT. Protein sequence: CASRSSGGNQPQHF.

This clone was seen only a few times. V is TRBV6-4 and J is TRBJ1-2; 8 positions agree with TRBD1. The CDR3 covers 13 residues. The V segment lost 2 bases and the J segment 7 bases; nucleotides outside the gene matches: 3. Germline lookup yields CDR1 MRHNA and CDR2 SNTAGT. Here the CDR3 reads CASSDGQGIGYTF. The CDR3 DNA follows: TGTGCCAGCAGTGACGGACAGGGTATTGGCTACACCTTC.

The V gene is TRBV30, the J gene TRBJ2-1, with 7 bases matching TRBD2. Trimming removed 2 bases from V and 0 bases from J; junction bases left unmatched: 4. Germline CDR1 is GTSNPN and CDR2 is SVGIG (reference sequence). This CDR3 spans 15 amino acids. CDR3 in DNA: TGTGCCTGGAGTCGCCCGGGGGGCTCCTACAATGAGCAGTTCTTC. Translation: CAWSRPGGSYNEQFF.

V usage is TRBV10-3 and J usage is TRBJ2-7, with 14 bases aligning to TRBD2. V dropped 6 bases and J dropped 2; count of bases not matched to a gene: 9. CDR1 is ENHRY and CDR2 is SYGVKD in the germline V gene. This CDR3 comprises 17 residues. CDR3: CAISFGTSGSQAYEQYF. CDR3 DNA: TGTGCCATCAGCTTCGGGACTAGCGGGAGTCAAGCCTACGAGCAGTACTTC.

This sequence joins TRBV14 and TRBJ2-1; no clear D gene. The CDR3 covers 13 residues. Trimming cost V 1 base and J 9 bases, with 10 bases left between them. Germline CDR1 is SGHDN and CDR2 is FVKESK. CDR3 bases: TGTGCCAGCAGCCAAGTACCCCCCACTGAGCAGTTCTTC. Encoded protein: CASSQVPPTEQFF.

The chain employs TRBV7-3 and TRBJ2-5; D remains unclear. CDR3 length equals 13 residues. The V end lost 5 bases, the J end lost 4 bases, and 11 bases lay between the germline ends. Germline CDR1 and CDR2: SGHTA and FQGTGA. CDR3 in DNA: TGTGCCAGCAGCCCGGCCCGAGGAGAGACCCAGTACTTC. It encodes CASSPARGETQYF.

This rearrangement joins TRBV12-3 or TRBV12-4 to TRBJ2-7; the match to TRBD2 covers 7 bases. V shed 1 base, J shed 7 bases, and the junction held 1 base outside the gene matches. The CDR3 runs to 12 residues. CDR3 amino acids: CASSLVGGEQYF. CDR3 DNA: TGTGCCAGCAGTTTAGTCGGGGGGGAGCAGTACTTC.

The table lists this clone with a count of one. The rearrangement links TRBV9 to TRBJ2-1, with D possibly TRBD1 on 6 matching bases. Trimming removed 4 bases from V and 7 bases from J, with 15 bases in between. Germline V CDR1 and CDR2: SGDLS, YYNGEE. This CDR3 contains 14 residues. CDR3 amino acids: CASSPRDIINEQFF. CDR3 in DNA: TGTGCCAGCAGCCCCCGGGACATTATAAATGAGCAGTTCTTC.

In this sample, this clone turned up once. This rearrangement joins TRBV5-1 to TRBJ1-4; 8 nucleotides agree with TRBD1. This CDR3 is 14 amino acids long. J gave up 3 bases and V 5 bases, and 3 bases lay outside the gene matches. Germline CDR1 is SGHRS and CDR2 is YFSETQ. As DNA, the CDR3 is TGCGCCAGCAGTCGGGACAGGCCTAATGAAAAACTGTTTTTT. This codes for CASSRDRPNEKLFF.

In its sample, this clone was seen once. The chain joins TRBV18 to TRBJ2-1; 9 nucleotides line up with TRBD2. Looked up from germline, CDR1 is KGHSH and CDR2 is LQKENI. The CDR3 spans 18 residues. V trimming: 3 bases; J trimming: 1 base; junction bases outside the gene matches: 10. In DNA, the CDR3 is TGTGCCAGCTCACCGCCTAGCGGGAAATTTGGGTCCTACAATGAGCAGTTCTTC. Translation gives CASSPPSGKFGSYNEQFF.

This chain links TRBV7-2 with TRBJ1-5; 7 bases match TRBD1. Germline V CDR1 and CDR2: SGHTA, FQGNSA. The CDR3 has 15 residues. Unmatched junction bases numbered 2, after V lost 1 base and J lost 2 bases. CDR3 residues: CASSLETGGNQPQHF. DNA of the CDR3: TGTGCCAGCAGCTTAGAAACAGGGGGCAATCAGCCCCAGCATTTT.

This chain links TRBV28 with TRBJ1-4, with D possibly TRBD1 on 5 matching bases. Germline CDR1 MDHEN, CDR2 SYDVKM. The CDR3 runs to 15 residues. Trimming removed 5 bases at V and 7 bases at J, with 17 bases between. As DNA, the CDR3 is TGTGCCAGCAGTCCTGGGGGGGGAGGAGCTGAAAAACTGTTTTTT. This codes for CASSPGGGGAEKLFF.

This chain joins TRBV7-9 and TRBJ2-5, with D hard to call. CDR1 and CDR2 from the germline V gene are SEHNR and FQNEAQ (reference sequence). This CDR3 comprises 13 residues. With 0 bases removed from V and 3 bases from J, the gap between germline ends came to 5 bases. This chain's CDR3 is CASSLAAKETQYF. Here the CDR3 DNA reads TGTGCCAGCAGCTTAGCCGCCAAAGAGACCCAGTACTTC.

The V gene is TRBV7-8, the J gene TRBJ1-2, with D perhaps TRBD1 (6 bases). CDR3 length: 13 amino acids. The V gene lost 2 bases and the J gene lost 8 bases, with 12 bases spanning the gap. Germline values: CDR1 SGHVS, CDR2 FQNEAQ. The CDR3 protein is CASSLSIGGGYTF. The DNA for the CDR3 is TGTGCCAGCAGCTTATCGATAGGGGGAGGCTACACCTTC.

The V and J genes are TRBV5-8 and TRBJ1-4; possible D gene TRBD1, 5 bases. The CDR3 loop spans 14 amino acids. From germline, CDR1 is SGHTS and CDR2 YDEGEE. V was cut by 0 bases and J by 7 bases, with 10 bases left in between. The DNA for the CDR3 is TGTGCCAGCAGCTTGGCCACAGGAGGTGAAAAACTGTTTTTT. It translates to CASSLATGGEKLFF.

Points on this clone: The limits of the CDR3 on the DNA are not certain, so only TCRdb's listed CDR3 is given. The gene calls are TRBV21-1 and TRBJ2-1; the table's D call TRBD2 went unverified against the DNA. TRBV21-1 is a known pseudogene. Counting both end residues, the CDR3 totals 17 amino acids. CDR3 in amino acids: CASSNLVAGGTNNEQFF.

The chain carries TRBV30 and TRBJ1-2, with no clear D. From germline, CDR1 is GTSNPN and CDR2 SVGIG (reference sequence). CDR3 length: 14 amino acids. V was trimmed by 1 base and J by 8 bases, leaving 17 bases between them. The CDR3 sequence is CAWSGAGDLRGYTF. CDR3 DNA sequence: TGTGCCTGGAGTGGGGCAGGCGATCTGCGGGGCTACACCTTC.